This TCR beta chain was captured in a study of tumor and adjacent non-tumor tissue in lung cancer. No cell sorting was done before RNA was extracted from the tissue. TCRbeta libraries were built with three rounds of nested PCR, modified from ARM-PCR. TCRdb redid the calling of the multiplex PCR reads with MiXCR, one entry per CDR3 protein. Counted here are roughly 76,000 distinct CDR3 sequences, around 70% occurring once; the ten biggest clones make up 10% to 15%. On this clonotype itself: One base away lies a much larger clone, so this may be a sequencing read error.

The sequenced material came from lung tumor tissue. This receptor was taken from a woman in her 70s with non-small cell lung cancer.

DNA for the CDR3: TGTGCCAGCAGCCTCGGGATGGCTAATTCACCCCTCCACTTT. Translated: CASSLGMANSPLHF. The chain has TRBV14 and TRBJ1-6; no clear D. This CDR3 has 14 residues. The V end lost 4 bases, the J end lost 6 bases, and 10 bases lay between the germline ends. In germline, CDR1 is SGHDN, CDR2 FVKESK. Looking up the rest from reference TRBV14 and TRBJ1-6 gives the full variable domain: EAGVTQFPSHSVIEKGQTVTLRCDPISGHDNLYWYRRVMGKEIKFLLHFVKESKQDESGMPNNRFLAERTGGTYSTLKVQPAELEDSGVYFCASSLGMANSPLHFGNGTRLTVT.